This TCR beta chain was recorded in a study of cytomegalovirus exposure and HLA in healthy donors. Study-wide findings and caveats: The authors later linked a missense DCLRE1C variant to TCR beta V- and J-gene trimming. When a later analysis compared HLA-associated TCR beta chains with equally common others, the HLA-associated chains turned out to be more clonally expanded and to have lower generation probabilities. Published work reported that the classifier diagnosed cytomegalovirus status with high specificity and sensitivity. The study labeled under 200 TCR beta chains cytomegalovirus-associated.

Comment on this clone: The antigen is unknown.

Primers for the PCR totalled 60 Vbeta and 13 Jbeta. TCRdb's table, derived via immunoSEQ multiplex PCR, lists solely in-frame clones and lacks some. The data contain just over 95,000 clones, just under 80% of them singletons. Germline V gene data show CDR1 as MDHEN and CDR2 as SYDVKM. V trimming: 8 bases; J trimming: 3 bases; junction bases outside the gene matches: 5. The CDR3 totals 13 residues. What was sequenced was PBMCs. The gene calls are TRBV28 and TRBJ1-1, with 8 bases that match TRBD1. The clonotype originates from a woman between 40 and 55 years old in good health and CMV-seropositive. In nucleotides, the CDR3 is TGTGCCAGCCGAGGACAGGGTTACACTGAAGCTTTCTTT. Protein product: CASRGQGYTEAFF.